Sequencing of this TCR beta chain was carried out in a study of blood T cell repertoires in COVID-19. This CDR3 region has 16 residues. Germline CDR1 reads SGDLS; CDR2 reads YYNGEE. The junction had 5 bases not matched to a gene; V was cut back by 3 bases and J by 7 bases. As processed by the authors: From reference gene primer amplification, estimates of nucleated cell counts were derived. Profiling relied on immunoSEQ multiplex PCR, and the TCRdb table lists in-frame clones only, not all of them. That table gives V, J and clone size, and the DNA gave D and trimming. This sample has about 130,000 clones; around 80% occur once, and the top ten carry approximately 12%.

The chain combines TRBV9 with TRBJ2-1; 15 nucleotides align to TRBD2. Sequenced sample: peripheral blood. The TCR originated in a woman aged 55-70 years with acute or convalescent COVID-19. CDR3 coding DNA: TGTGCCAGCAGCGGGACTAGCGGGGGGGCATGGAATGAGCAGTTCTTC. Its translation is CASSGTSGGAWNEQFF.